This T cell receptor (beta chain) was documented in a study of blood T cells in healthy people across ages. A second PCR, run for roughly 7 to 11 cycles, used a sample-barcoded 5' primer plus a J-beta primer mix. One entry per CDR3 protein results from TCRdb running MiXCR on the 5' RACE reads. The table records 720,000 or so distinct CDR3 sequences, around 38% of them present only once. Trimming cost V 1 base and J 0 bases; bases outside gene matches: 9. CDR1 and CDR2 from the germline V gene are DFQATT and SNEGSKA (reference sequence). The CDR3 has 17 amino acids. Study conclusions and caveats: Long-lived donors exceeded aged donors in naive CD4+ cells and diversity. Observed TCR beta diversity showed a strong correlation with the percentage of naive T cells as measured by flow cytometry.

Turning to this clonotype: Antigen specificity is unknown.

Source material: blood. The TCR was taken from a man older than 75 in good health. The chain recombines TRBV20-1 with TRBJ2-3; 8 bases are a match to TRBD2. The CDR3 sequence: CSARGVAGRTSTDTQYF. The CDR3, as DNA: TGCAGTGCTAGAGGGGTAGCGGGGCGCACTAGCACAGATACGCAGTATTTT.